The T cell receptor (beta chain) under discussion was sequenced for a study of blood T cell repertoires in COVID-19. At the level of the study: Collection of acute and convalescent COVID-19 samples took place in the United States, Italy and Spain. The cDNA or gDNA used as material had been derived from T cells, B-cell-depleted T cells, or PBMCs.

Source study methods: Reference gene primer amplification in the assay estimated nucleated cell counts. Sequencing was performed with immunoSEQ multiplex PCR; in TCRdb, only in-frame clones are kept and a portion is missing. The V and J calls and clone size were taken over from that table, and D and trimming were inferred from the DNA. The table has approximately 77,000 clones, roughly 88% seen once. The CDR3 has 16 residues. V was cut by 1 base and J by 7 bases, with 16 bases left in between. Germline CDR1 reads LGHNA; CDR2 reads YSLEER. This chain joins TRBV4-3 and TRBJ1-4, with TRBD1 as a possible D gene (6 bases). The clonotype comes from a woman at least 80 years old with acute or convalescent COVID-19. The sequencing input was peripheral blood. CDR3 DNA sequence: TGCGCCAGCAGCCAAGTGAGGGGACAAATGGCTGAAAAACTGTTTTTT. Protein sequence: CASSQVRGQMAEKLFF.